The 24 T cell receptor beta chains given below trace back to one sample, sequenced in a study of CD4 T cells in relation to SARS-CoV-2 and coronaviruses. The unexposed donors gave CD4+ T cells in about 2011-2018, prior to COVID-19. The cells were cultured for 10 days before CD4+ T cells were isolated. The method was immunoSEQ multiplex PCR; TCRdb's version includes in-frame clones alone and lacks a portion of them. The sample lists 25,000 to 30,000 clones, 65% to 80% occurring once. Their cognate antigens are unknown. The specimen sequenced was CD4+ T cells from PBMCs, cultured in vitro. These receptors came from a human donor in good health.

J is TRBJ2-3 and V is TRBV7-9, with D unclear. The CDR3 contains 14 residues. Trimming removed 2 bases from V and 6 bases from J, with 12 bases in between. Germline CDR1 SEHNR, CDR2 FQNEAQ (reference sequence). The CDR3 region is CASSLNGFSDTQYF. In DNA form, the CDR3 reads TGTGCCAGCAGCTTAAACGGCTTCTCGGATACGCAGTATTTT.

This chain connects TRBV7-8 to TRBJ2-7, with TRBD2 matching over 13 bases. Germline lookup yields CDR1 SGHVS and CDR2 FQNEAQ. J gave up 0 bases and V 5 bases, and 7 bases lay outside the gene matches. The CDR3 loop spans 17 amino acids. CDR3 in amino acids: CASSPLWTSGSSYEQYF. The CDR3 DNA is TGTGCCAGCAGCCCCCTGTGGACTAGCGGGAGCTCCTACGAGCAGTACTTC.

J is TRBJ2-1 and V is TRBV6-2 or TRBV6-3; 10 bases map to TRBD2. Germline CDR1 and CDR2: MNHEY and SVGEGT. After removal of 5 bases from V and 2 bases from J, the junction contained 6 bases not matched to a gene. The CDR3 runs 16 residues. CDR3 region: CASSLAGVGPYNEQFF. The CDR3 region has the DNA TGTGCCAGCAGTCTAGCGGGAGTAGGCCCCTACAATGAGCAGTTCTTC.

CDR3 amino acids: CASSFGMNTEAFF. Here the CDR3 DNA reads TGTGCCAGCAGCTTTGGGATGAACACTGAAGCTTTCTTT. This chain uses TRBV7-9 with TRBJ1-1; D gene ambiguous. This CDR3 is built from 13 residues. The germline V gene has CDR1 SEHNR and CDR2 FQNEAQ (reference sequence). The V end lost 3 bases, the J end lost 0 bases, and 5 bases lay between the germline ends.

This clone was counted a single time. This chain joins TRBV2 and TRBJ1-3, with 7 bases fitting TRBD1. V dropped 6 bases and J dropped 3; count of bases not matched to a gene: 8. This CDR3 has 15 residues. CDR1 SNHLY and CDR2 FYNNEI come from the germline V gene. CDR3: CASRERQGSGNTIYF. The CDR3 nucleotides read TGTGCCAGCAGAGAGCGACAGGGAAGTGGAAACACCATATATTTT.

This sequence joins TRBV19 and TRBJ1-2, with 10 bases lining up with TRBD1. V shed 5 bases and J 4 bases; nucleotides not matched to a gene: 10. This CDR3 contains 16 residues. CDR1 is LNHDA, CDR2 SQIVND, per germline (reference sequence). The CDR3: CASSSGGQGRFYGYTF. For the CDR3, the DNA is TGTGCCAGTAGTTCAGGGGGACAGGGGCGCTTCTATGGCTACACCTTC.

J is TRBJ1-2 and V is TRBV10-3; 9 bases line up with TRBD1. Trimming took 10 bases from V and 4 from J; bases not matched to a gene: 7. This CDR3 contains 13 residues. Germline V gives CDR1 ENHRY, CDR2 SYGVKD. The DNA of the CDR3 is TGTGCCAGCGGGGACAGGGAGGTCTATGGCTACACCTTC. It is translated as CASGDREVYGYTF.

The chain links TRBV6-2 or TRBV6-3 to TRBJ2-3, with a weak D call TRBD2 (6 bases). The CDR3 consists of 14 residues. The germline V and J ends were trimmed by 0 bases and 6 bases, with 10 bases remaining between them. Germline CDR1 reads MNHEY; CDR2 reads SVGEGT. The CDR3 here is CASSYSRRDDTQYF. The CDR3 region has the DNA TGTGCCAGCAGTTACTCAAGGAGGGATGATACGCAGTATTTT.

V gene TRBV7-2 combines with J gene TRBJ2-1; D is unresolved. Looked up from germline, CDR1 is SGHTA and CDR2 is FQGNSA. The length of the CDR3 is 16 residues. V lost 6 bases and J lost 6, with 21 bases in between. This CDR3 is CASSSPPPAVRNEQFF. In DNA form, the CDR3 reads TGTGCCAGCAGTTCTCCCCCACCCGCAGTCCGCAATGAGCAGTTCTTC. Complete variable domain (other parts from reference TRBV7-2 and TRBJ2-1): GAGVSQSPSNKVTEKGKDVELRCDPISGHTALYWYRQSLGQGLEFLIYFQGNSAPDKSGLPSDRFSAERTGGSVSTLTIQRTQQEDSAVYLCASSSPPPAVRNEQFFGPGTRLTVL.

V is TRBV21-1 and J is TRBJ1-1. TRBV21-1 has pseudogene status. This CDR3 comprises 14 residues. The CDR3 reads CASSKVGGDVGAFF. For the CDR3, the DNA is TGTGCCAGCAGCAAGGTGGGAGGGGATGTAGGAGCTTTCTTT.

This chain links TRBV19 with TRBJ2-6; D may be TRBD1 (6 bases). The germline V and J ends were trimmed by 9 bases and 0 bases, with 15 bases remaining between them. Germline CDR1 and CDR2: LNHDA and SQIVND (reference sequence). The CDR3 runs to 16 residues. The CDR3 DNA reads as TGTGCCAGCCTTCGACAGGCACTCTCTGGGGCCAACGTCCTGACTTTC. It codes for CASLRQALSGANVLTF.

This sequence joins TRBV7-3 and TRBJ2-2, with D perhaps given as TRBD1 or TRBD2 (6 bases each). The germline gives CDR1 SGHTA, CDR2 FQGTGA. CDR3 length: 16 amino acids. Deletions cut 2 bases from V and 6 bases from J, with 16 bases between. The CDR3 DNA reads TGTGCCAGCAGCTTAGGGCGACTAGGGGGTTCCGGGGAGCTGTTTTTT. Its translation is CASSLGRLGGSGELFF. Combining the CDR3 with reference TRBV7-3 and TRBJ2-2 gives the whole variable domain GAGVSQTPSNKVTEKGKYVELRCDPISGHTALYWYRQSLGQGPEFLIYFQGTGAADDSGLPNDRFFAVRPEGSVSTLKIQRTERGDSAVYLCASSLGRLGGSGELFFGEGSRLTVL.

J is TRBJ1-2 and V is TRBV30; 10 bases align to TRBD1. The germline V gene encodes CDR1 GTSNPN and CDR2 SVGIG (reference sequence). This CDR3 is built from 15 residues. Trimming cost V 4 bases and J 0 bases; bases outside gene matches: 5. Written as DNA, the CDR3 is TGTGCCTGGAAGGGGACAGGGGATTCTAACTATGGCTACACCTTC. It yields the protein CAWKGTGDSNYGYTF.

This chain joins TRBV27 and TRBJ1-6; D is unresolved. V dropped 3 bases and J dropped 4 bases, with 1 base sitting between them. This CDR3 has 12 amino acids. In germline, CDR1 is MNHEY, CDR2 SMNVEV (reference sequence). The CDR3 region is CASSLYNSPLHF. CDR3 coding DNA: TGTGCCAGCAGTTTGTATAATTCACCCCTCCACTTT.

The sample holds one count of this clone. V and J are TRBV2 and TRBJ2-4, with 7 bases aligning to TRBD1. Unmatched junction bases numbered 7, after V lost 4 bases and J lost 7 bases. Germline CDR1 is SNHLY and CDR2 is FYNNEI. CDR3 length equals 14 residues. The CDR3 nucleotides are TGTGCCAGCAGTGTAAGCCAGGGACAGAACATTCAGTACTTC. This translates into CASSVSQGQNIQYF.

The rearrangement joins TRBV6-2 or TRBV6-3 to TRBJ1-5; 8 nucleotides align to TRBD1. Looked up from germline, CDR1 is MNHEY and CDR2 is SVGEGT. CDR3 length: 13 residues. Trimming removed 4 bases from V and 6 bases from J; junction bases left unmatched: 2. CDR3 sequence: CASSSDRVQPQHF. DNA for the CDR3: TGTGCCAGCAGTTCGGACAGGGTTCAGCCCCAGCATTTT.

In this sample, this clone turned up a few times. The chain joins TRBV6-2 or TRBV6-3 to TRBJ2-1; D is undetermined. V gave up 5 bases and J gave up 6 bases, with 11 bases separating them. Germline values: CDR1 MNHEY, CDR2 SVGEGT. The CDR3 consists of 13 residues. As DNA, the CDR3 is TGTGCCAGCAGTCCAAATCGGGTCAATGAGCAGTTCTTC. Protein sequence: CASSPNRVNEQFF.

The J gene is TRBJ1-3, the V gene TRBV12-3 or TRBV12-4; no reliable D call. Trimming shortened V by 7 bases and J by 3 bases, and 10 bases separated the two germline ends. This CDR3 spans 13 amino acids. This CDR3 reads CASTRGSGNTIYF. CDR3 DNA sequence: TGTGCCAGCACACGGGGTAGTGGAAACACCATATATTTT.

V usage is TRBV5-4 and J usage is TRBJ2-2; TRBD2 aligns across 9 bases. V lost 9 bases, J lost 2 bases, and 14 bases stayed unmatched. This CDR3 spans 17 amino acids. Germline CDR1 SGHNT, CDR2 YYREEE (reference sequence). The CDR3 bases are TGTGCCACCGAACGGCGGGGGGGTCCAACTAACACCGGGGAGCTGTTTTTT. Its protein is CATERRGGPTNTGELFF.

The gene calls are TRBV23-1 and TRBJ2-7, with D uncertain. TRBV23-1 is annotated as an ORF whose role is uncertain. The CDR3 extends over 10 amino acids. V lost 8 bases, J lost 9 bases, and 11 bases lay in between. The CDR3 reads CASQADPQYF. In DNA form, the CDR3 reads TGCGCCAGCCAGGCTGATCCGCAGTACTTC.

The CDR3 protein is CASSQRPPGPMQGNIQYF. In DNA, the CDR3 is TGCGCCAGCAGCCAGCGGCCTCCGGGCCCCATGCAGGGGAACATTCAGTACTTC. The genes are TRBV4-3 and TRBJ2-4; D might be TRBD1 (6 bases). The CDR3 spans 18 residues. Germline V gives CDR1 LGHNA, CDR2 YSLEER. V lost 3 bases to trimming and J lost 7 bases, with 25 bases between them.

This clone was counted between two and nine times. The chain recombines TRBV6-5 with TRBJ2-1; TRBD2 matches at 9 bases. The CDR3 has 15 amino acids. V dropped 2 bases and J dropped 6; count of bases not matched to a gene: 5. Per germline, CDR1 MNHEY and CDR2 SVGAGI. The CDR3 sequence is CASSYPPGLANEQFF. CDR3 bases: TGTGCCAGCAGTTACCCTCCGGGACTAGCCAATGAGCAGTTCTTC.

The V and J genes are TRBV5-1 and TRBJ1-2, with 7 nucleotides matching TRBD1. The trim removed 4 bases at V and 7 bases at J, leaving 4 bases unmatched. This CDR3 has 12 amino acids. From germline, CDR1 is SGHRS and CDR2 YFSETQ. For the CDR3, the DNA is TGCGCCAGCAGCCCGGAGGGGGCTGGCTACACCTTC. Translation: CASSPEGAGYTF.

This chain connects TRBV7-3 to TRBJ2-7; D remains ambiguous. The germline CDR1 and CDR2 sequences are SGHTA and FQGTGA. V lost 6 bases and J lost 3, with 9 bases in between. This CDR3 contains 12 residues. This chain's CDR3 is CASRQTNYEQYF. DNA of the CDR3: TGTGCCAGCAGACAGACGAACTACGAGCAGTACTTC. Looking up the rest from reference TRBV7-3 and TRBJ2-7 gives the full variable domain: GAGVSQTPSNKVTEKGKYVELRCDPISGHTALYWYRQSLGQGPEFLIYFQGTGAADDSGLPNDRFFAVRPEGSVSTLKIQRTERGDSAVYLCASRQTNYEQYFGPGTRLTVT.